This T cell receptor beta chain was recovered during a study of blood T cell repertoires in COVID-19. About the research overall: Sources were T cells, B-cell-depleted T cells, or PBMCs; the material itself was cDNA or gDNA.

The CDR3 extends over 18 amino acids. Some clones are missing from TCRdb's copy, which holds only in-frame ones; the method was immunoSEQ multiplex PCR. The sample shows approximately 120,000 clones, 75% to 90% of them seen only once. This rearrangement joins TRBV21-1 to TRBJ2-3; TRBD1, the table's D call, was not compared with the DNA. TRBV21-1 is described as a pseudogene. This sequence originates from a woman over 75 with COVID-19, enrolled during active disease. The specimen sequenced was peripheral blood. This chain's CDR3 is CASSTRDRVRGCTDTQYF. The CDR3 coding sequence is TGTGCCAGCAGCACCCGGGACAGGGTTCGGGGGTGCACAGATACGCAGTATTTT.